This T cell receptor (beta chain) was recorded in a study of vaccination effects on CD4 cells after COVID-19. Looking at the study overall: Specimens were obtained from two convalescent patients 16 days and one week prior to vaccination.

Germline V CDR1 and CDR2: SNHLY, FYNNEI. Trimming took 4 bases from V and 3 from J, leaving 6 bases between them. The CDR3 runs to 12 residues. Sequencing was performed with immunoSEQ multiplex PCR; in TCRdb, only in-frame clones are kept and a portion is missing. The sample yields tens of thousands of clones, roughly 73% seen once. With the ViraFEST assay, the study expanded antigen-specific CD4+ T cells using viral peptide pools, then sequenced them. Scientists isolated CD4+ T cells after a roughly ten-day culture period ended. According to PCR results, the person was infected with SARS-CoV-2 between March and December 2020. As for this clone: Its antigen is as yet unknown.

The TCR sequence derives from a human donor who had a prior SARS-CoV-2 infection. The chain is built from TRBV2 and TRBJ2-5; D is undetermined. The specimen comprised CD4+ T cells from PBMCs cultured with a peptide pool, sampled before COVID-19 vaccination. This CDR3 reads CASSVREETQYF. The CDR3 region has the DNA TGTGCCAGCAGTGTAAGGGAAGAGACCCAGTACTTC.